The clone carrying this T cell receptor (beta chain) was seen a few times. Its antigen is undetermined. These data originate in a study of CD8 T cells in ankylosing spondylitis. The study, taken as a whole, reports: A motif of 7 to 9 highly homologous TCR beta variants was seen as apparently characteristic of ankylosing spondylitis blood.

The ends were cut back, 6 bases at V and 0 bases at J, with 13 bases in the middle. Looked up from germline, CDR1 is SGHTA and CDR2 is FQGNSA. The CDR3 contains 15 residues. MiXCR was run by TCRdb on the 5' RACE reads, yielding one entry per CDR3 protein. The sample carries approximately 540,000 distinct CDR3 sequences, 9.5% to 15% recorded once. The rearrangement uses TRBV7-2 and TRBJ2-3, with D tentatively TRBD2 (6 bases). Source material: blood, either unsorted or a sorted T cell fraction (not recorded which). This TCR derives from a male donor with ankylosing spondylitis. The CDR3 DNA is TGTGCCAGCAGTCCCGGAGGGTCTAGCACAGATACGCAGTATTTT. Its translation is CASSPGGSSTDTQYF.